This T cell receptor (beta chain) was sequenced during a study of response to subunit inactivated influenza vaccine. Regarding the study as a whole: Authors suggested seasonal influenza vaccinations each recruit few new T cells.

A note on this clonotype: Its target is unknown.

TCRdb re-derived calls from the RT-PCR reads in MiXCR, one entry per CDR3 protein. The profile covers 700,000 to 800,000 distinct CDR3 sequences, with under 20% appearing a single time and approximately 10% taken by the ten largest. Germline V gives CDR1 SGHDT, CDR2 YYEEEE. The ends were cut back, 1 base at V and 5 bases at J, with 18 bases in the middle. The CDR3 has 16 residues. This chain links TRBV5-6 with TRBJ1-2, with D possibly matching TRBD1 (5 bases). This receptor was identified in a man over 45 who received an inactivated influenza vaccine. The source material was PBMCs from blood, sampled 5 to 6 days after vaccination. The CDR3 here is CASSLPGATSPYGYTF. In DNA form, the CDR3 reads TGTGCCAGCAGCTTGCCCGGGGCGACCTCACCTTATGGCTACACCTTC.